This T cell receptor (beta chain) originates from a study of T cells expressing NK-cell markers. Findings and caveats of the study: In a handful of donors, these clonotypes also led the CD3+CD56-NKG2C+ fraction.

The germline gives CDR1 SNHLY, CDR2 FYNNEI. The CDR3 totals 13 residues. On this clonotype itself: Its target is not known.

TCRdb re-called the 5' RACE reads, yielding one record per CDR3 amino acid sequence without DNA. The listing contains 350,000 to 400,000 distinct CDR3 sequences. This rearrangement joins TRBV2 to TRBJ2-2; TCRdb's assignment of TRBD1 cannot be checked, as there is no DNA. The sequence came from a woman aged 45-59 years in good health. Material: blood T cells: a sorted CD56 or NKG2C T cell subset, CD4+ or CD8+ T cells, or bulk PBMC T cells (not recorded which). The CDR3 reads CASLPGVPGELFF.